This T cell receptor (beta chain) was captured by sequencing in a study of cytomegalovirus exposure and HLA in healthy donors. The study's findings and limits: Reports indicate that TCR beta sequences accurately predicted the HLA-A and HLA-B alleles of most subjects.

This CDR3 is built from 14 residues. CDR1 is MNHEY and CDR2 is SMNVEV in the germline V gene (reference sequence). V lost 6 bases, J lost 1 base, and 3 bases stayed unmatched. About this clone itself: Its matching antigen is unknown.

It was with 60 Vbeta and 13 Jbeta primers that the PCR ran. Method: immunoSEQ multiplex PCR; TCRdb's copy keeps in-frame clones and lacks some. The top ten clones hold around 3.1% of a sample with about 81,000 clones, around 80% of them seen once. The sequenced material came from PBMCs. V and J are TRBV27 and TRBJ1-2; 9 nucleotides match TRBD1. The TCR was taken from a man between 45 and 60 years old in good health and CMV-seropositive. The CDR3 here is CASRRTGDNYGYTF. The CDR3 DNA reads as TGTGCCAGCAGAAGGACAGGGGATAACTATGGCTACACCTTC.